The 31 T cell receptor beta chains in this list originate from one sample, sequenced in a study of response to subunit inactivated influenza vaccine (dated by TCRdb to the late 2010s). To prepare the library, RT-PCR was applied. Sequencing instrument: Illumina HiSeq 2500. The public sequencing data were trimmed at Q25 with fastp and processed into clonotypes with MiXCR by TCRdb, which kept only in-frame beta chains. All rows with the same CDR3 protein become a single entry with the most common DNA and genes. The sample contains about 180,000 distinct CDR3 sequences, around 8.8% of them found a single time. The ten largest clones take up approximately 10% of the sample. Sequences were derived from non-naive T cells sorted from PBMCs, sampled on the day of vaccination. The sample's cell subset or site label, in plain terms: memory T cell fraction. These receptors originate from a middle-aged man who received an inactivated influenza vaccine. Donor details come from another sample of the same person, matched by shared clones.

This chain links TRBV6-2 or TRBV6-3 with TRBJ2-7, with a tentative D call TRBD1 (6 bases). The CDR3 runs 12 residues. V gave up 5 bases and J gave up 6 bases, with 11 bases separating them. The germline V gene encodes CDR1 MNHEY and CDR2 SVGEGT. The CDR3 loop is CASSPYRVEQYF. CDR3 bases: TGTGCCAGCAGTCCCTACAGGGTCGAGCAGTACTTC.

In its sample, this clonotype was seen a few times. The chain couples TRBV25-1 to TRBJ2-1; 12 bases agree with TRBD2. Germline-derived CDR1 and CDR2 are MGHDK and SYGVNS. The CDR3 spans 16 residues. Trimming took 1 base from V and 4 from J; bases not matched to a gene: 2. CDR3 nucleotide sequence: TGTGCCAGCAGTGAATTGACTAGCGGGAGTTACAATGAGCAGTTCTTC. Its protein is CASSELTSGSYNEQFF.

This clonotype was seen many times. The chain uses TRBV7-2 and TRBJ2-3; D call uncertain. CDR3 length: 16 residues. The germline CDR1 and CDR2 sequences are SGHTA and FQGNSA. V lost 2 bases and J 0 bases, leaving 12 bases between the germline ends. The CDR3 DNA reads TGTGCCAGCAGCTTAAACCACGGAGCTAGCACAGATACGCAGTATTTT. It specifies CASSLNHGASTDTQYF.

The chain uses TRBV29-1 and TRBJ2-1; 9 nucleotides align to TRBD2. CDR1 SQVTM and CDR2 ANQGSEA come from the germline V gene. The junction had 9 bases not matched to a gene; V was cut back by 6 bases and J by 6 bases. The CDR3 is made up of 14 amino acids. The CDR3 region is CSVDILAGPNEQFF. CDR3 DNA: TGCAGCGTAGACATTCTAGCGGGACCCAATGAGCAGTTCTTC.

This clonotype showed up many times. The chain is built from TRBV25-1 and TRBJ1-2, with D perhaps matching TRBD1 (5 bases). In germline, CDR1 is MGHDK, CDR2 SYGVNS. The CDR3 has 15 amino acids. Trimming left V 6 bases short and J 2 bases short, with 16 bases between. The CDR3 nucleotides are TGTGCCAGCAGCACGACAATCGAGGGGAACTATGGCTACACCTTC. Translation: CASSTTIEGNYGYTF.

This clonotype was counted at least ten times. The rearrangement uses TRBV12-3 or TRBV12-4 and TRBJ1-1; the D gene is possibly TRBD1 (5 bases). V was clipped by 3 bases and J by 6 bases, with 14 bases between them. This CDR3 spans 14 amino acids. This CDR3 reads CASSLGGRTAEAFF. The CDR3 DNA reads TGTGCCAGCAGTTTGGGGGGACGAACCGCTGAAGCTTTCTTT.

The sample holds many counts of this clonotype. J is TRBJ2-1 and V is TRBV18; possibly TRBD1 for D (6 bases). Per the germline V gene, CDR1 is KGHSH and CDR2 is LQKENI. Trimming stripped 0 bases from V and 7 bases from J, with 16 bases between. The CDR3 contains 16 residues. The CDR3 sequence is CASSPPGQRALNEQFF. As DNA, the CDR3 is TGTGCCAGCTCACCACCAGGACAGAGGGCATTGAATGAGCAGTTCTTC.

This clonotype has a handful of counts. V and J are TRBV28 and TRBJ1-6; D is undetermined. The germline V gene encodes CDR1 MDHEN and CDR2 SYDVKM. The CDR3 is made up of 14 amino acids. Deletions cut 4 bases from V and 14 bases from J, with 18 bases between. CDR3 coding DNA: TGTGCCAGCAGTTCGCCCGAAATAACTGGCACCCTCCACTTT. Translation: CASSSPEITGTLHF.

This clonotype was seen just once. This chain joins TRBV20-1 and TRBJ2-1; 7 nucleotides agree with TRBD2. V lost 4 bases to trimming and J lost 0 bases; unmatched junction nucleotides: 3. This CDR3 has 14 amino acids. The germline V gene has CDR1 DFQATT and CDR2 SNEGSKA (reference sequence). DNA for the CDR3: TGCAGTGCTATGAGCGGGGACTCCTACAATGAGCAGTTCTTC. It translates to CSAMSGDSYNEQFF.

This clonotype was counted between two and nine times. The chain recombines TRBV12-3 or TRBV12-4 with TRBJ2-5; no clear D gene. The CDR3 totals 14 residues. V shed 5 bases and J shed 5 bases, with 15 bases lying between them. CDR3 amino acids: CASSPRAHGETQYF. In nucleotides, the CDR3 is TGTGCCAGCAGTCCTCGGGCCCATGGGGAGACCCAGTACTTC.

This clonotype was counted between two and nine times. The chain employs TRBV25-1 and TRBJ1-5; 9 bases line up with TRBD1. The trim removed 5 bases at V and 2 bases at J, leaving 4 bases unmatched. Germline V gene data show CDR1 as MGHDK and CDR2 as SYGVNS. The CDR3 runs to 15 residues. Here the CDR3 DNA reads TGTGCCAGCAGTCCGGGACAGGGAGGCAATCAGCCCCAGCATTTT. This sequence encodes CASSPGQGGNQPQHF. Full variable domain (rest looked up from reference TRBV25-1 and TRBJ1-5): EADIYQTPRYLVIGTGKKITLECSQTMGHDKMYWYQQDPGMELHLIHYSYGVNSTEKGDLSSESTVSRIRTEHFPLTLESARPSHTSQYLCASSPGQGGNQPQHFGDGTRLSIL.

This clonotype has just a few counts. This sequence joins TRBV20-1 and TRBJ2-1; 7 bases are shared with TRBD2. J lost 2 bases, V lost 1 base, and 5 bases had no gene match. This CDR3 is built from 15 residues. The V gene's germline CDR1 is DFQATT and CDR2 SNEGSKA (reference sequence). DNA for the CDR3: TGCAGTGCTAGAGCGGGGCTAGCGGCCTACAATGAGCAGTTCTTC. Its translation is CSARAGLAAYNEQFF.

In its sample, this clonotype was seen a few times. The V call is TRBV2, the J call TRBJ2-7, with 11 bases identical to TRBD2. The V gene end was trimmed by 6 bases and the J gene end by 6 bases; junction bases not matched to a gene: 7. CDR3 length equals 14 residues. Per the germline V gene, CDR1 is SNHLY and CDR2 is FYNNEI. The CDR3 region is CASRTSGGPLEQYF. CDR3 coding DNA: TGTGCCAGCAGAACTAGCGGGGGACCCCTCGAGCAGTACTTC.

The chain is built from TRBV6-2 or TRBV6-3 and TRBJ2-1; TRBD2 aligns across 7 bases. Germline CDR1 and CDR2: MNHEY and SVGEGT. This CDR3 spans 21 amino acids. V shed 2 bases, J shed 0 bases, and the junction held 19 bases outside the gene matches. DNA for the CDR3: TGTGCCAGCAGTTACCCGACCAGGGACTATCGGGGTTCGCGCTCCTACAATGAGCAGTTCTTC. It yields the protein CASSYPTRDYRGSRSYNEQFF.

In this sample, this clonotype turned up a few times. The genes are TRBV6-1 and TRBJ2-1; 7 nucleotides agree with TRBD1. CDR1 is MNHNS, CDR2 SASEGT, per germline. CDR3 length: 14 residues. Losses at the gene ends were 8 bases for V and 2 bases for J; bases not matched to a gene: 6. DNA for the CDR3: TGTGCCAGCCGCCGGACAGGAGCCTACAATGAGCAGTTCTTC. Translated: CASRRTGAYNEQFF.

This clonotype came up many times. This chain connects TRBV18 to TRBJ2-7; TRBD2 agrees at 10 bases. This CDR3 spans 15 amino acids. Trimming removed 3 bases from V and 7 bases from J; junction bases left unmatched: 9. Germline CDR1 KGHSH, CDR2 LQKENI. This CDR3 reads CASSPEREGMWEQYF. CDR3 nucleotide sequence: TGTGCCAGCTCACCCGAGCGGGAGGGGATGTGGGAGCAGTACTTC.

In its sample, this clonotype was seen many times. CDR3 in DNA: TGCGCCAGCAGCTTGACCGGGACTAGCGGGAACCTAGCCTACAATGAGCAGTTCTTC. Translated: CASSLTGTSGNLAYNEQFF. The rearrangement uses TRBV5-1 and TRBJ2-1; 13 bases match TRBD2. This CDR3 contains 19 residues. Germline V lookup: CDR1 SGHRS, CDR2 YFSETQ. Losses at the gene ends were 1 base for V and 2 bases for J; bases not matched to a gene: 9.

In its sample, this clonotype was seen many times. The gene calls are TRBV7-3 and TRBJ1-6; 9 bases are a match to TRBD1. V lost 5 bases and J lost 7; bases outside the gene matches: 6. CDR1 and CDR2 (germline): SGHTA, FQGTGA. This CDR3 contains 15 residues. The CDR3, as DNA: TGTGCCAGCAGCCGCGGACAGGGGAACAATTCACCCCTCCACTTT. Amino acid sequence: CASSRGQGNNSPLHF.

This clonotype has a count of ten or more. This chain joins TRBV6-1 and TRBJ2-2, with a weak D call TRBD2 (6 bases). V was trimmed by 6 bases and J by 6 bases, leaving 17 bases between them. CDR3 length: 15 residues. Germline CDR1 MNHNS, CDR2 SASEGT. The CDR3 bases are TGTGCCAGCAGCTTTTGGGGGGAAGGGGCCGGGGAGCTGTTTTTT. This codes for CASSFWGEGAGELFF.

This clonotype was observed a handful of times. The chain combines TRBV30 with TRBJ1-6; D uncertain. The CDR3 runs 14 residues. V was trimmed by 4 bases and J by 9 bases, leaving 16 bases between them. Germline CDR1 reads GTSNPN; CDR2 reads SVGIG (reference sequence). This chain's CDR3 is CAWTETPGRSPLHF. CDR3 in DNA: TGTGCCTGGACGGAGACTCCGGGCCGTTCACCCCTCCACTTT.

The chain employs TRBV20-1 and TRBJ2-2; 7 nucleotides align to TRBD1. The germline V gene encodes CDR1 DFQATT and CDR2 SNEGSKA (reference sequence). Trimming cost V 5 bases and J 4 bases; bases outside gene matches: 7. This CDR3 region has 14 residues. The CDR3 coding sequence is TGCAGTGCTTTGACAGGGCGTAGCACCGGGGAGCTGTTTTTT. As protein: CSALTGRSTGELFF.

This clonotype was seen at least ten times. The chain is built from TRBV6-5 and TRBJ2-2; D might be TRBD2 (6 bases). Trimming shortened V by 2 bases and J by 0 bases, and 7 bases separated the two germline ends. The germline V gene encodes CDR1 MNHEY and CDR2 SVGAGI. The CDR3 is made up of 15 amino acids. CDR3 in DNA: TGTGCCAGCAGTTACACTAGCACGAACACCGGGGAGCTGTTTTTT. It codes for CASSYTSTNTGELFF.

This chain uses TRBV6-5 with TRBJ2-1, with 7 bases fitting TRBD2. The CDR3 extends over 18 amino acids. Germline V gives CDR1 MNHEY, CDR2 SVGAGI. V dropped 4 bases and J dropped 0; count of bases not matched to a gene: 12. Here the CDR3 DNA reads TGTGCCAGCAGTTCTGGGCGGGAGCCCCTGAGCTCCTACAATGAGCAGTTCTTC. As protein: CASSSGREPLSSYNEQFF.

This rearrangement joins TRBV20-1 to TRBJ2-7; possibly TRBD1 for D (5 bases). This CDR3 is 13 amino acids long. The V end lost 6 bases, the J end lost 3 bases, and 15 bases lay between the germline ends. Germline V gives CDR1 DFQATT, CDR2 SNEGSKA (reference sequence). In DNA form, the CDR3 reads TGCAGTGCGGCCCCCAGGGCCGACTACGAGCAGTACTTC. Translated, it gives CSAAPRADYEQYF.

The chain combines TRBV5-6 with TRBJ1-1; no definite D call. Germline V gene lookup returns CDR1 SGHDT and CDR2 YYEEEE. V shed 1 base and J shed 6 bases, with 10 bases lying between them. The CDR3 totals 13 residues. This chain's CDR3 is CASSLKLSSEAFF. DNA of the CDR3: TGTGCCAGCAGCTTGAAACTTTCGTCTGAAGCTTTCTTT.

This clonotype showed up many times. This sequence joins TRBV7-9 and TRBJ1-2; no definite D call. The CDR3 is 14 amino acids. V was shortened by 1 base and J by 1 base, with 7 bases between the two germline ends. In germline, CDR1 is SEHNR, CDR2 FQNEAQ (reference sequence). CDR3 bases: TGTGCCAGCAGCTTAGTGGCGGGTAACTATGGCTACACCTTC. Protein product: CASSLVAGNYGYTF.

This clonotype was found many times. The rearrangement joins TRBV10-3 to TRBJ2-7; D is undetermined. The CDR3 has 13 amino acids. V lost 6 bases to trimming and J lost 5 bases, with 14 bases between them. The germline V gene has CDR1 ENHRY and CDR2 SYGVKD. CDR3 sequence: CAISLRISHEQYF. DNA for the CDR3: TGTGCCATCAGCTTGAGGATCAGCCACGAGCAGTACTTC.

The chain has TRBV3-1 and TRBJ2-5; the D is unclear. The CDR3 has 14 amino acids. V gave up 0 bases and J gave up 4 bases, with 9 bases separating them. The germline CDR1 and CDR2 sequences are LGHDT and YNNKEL (reference sequence). The CDR3: CASSQDWAAETQYF. The CDR3 DNA reads as TGTGCCAGCAGCCAAGATTGGGCGGCAGAGACCCAGTACTTC.

The chain couples TRBV9 to TRBJ2-1; 8 bases align to TRBD2. The CDR3 runs to 15 residues. The J segment lost 7 bases and the V segment lost 3 bases, leaving 9 bases of the junction unmatched. The germline V gene has CDR1 SGDLS and CDR2 YYNGEE. The CDR3 sequence: CASSGKRELGNEQFF. The CDR3 DNA reads as TGTGCCAGCAGCGGGAAGCGGGAGCTGGGGAATGAGCAGTTCTTC.

Only a few counts were recorded for this clonotype. The chain uses TRBV11-2 and TRBJ2-1, with TRBD2 as a possible D gene (5 bases). The CDR3 totals 16 residues. CDR1 is SGHAT, CDR2 FQNNGV, per germline. V gave up 1 base and J gave up 0 bases, with 10 bases separating them. CDR3 amino acids: CASSLGQGSSYNEQFF. In DNA, the CDR3 is TGTGCCAGCAGCTTAGGACAAGGGAGCTCCTACAATGAGCAGTTCTTC.

This clonotype was detected a few times. J is TRBJ1-1 and V is TRBV4-1, with a weak D call TRBD1 (6 bases). V was trimmed by 4 bases and J by 1 base, leaving 13 bases between them. Germline V gives CDR1 MGHRA, CDR2 YSYEKL. The length of the CDR3 is 15 residues. Here the CDR3 DNA reads TGCGCCAGCAGCCGCGCCGGACAGCAGAACACTGAAGCTTTCTTT. Protein: CASSRAGQQNTEAFF.